This TCR beta chain derives from a study of identical twins. Study-level results: Findings depended on cross-sectional statistics rather than tracking the same donors. Beta out-of-frame sequences displayed a weaker excess of sharing between twins. Low generation probability was overrepresented in out-of-frame alpha sequences shared by twins. Invariant MAIT and iNKT cells could partly confound zero-insertion analyses.

The germline V and J ends were trimmed by 6 bases and 1 base, with 21 bases remaining between them. CDR1 and CDR2 (germline): SNHLY, FYNNEI. The length of the CDR3 is 17 residues. TCRdb redid the calling of the 5' RACE reads with MiXCR, one entry per CDR3 protein. The table lists 1.5 million to 2 million distinct CDR3 sequences, less than 40% of them singletons. This clonotype occurred a few times. The antigen remains unidentified. V and J are TRBV2 and TRBJ2-5; D may correspond to TRBD1 or TRBD2 (5 bases each). The sequenced sample was cord blood. The source is a newborn girl in good health. CDR3 coding DNA: TGTGCCAGCAGCAGGACTGCCCGTGGGGCTCTCCAAGAGACCCAGTACTTC. It encodes CASSRTARGALQETQYF. Drawing the rest from reference TRBV2 and TRBJ2-5, the complete variable domain is EPEVTQTPSHQVTQMGQEVILRCVPISNHLYFYWYRQILGQKVEFLVSFYNNEISEKSEIFDDQFSVERPDGSNFTLKIRSTKLEDSAMYFCASSRTARGALQETQYFGPGTRLLVL.